Listed below are T cell receptor beta chains from one sample, sequenced in a study of blood T cell repertoires in COVID-19. The data were produced by immunoSEQ multiplex PCR, yet TCRdb's version contains in-frame clones alone and is incomplete. Of 370,000 or so clones listed, approximately 87% are singletons. Sequenced material: PBMCs or T cells enriched from blood (not recorded which). The receptors come from a man in his thirties or forties who had recovered from COVID-19. CDR3s include the opening cysteine and the closing phenylalanine or tryptophan. A D gene is named only where the DNA matches it firmly. Clone size appears in some rows only: once, few, many, or a class for an expanded clone.

size: NA; J: TRBJ1-3; V: TRBV16; D: NA; DNA: TGTGCCAGCAGCCAATCGAACCTACCAAGCTCTGGAAACACCATATATTTT; CDR3: CASSQSNLPSSGNTIYF
size: NA; J: TRBJ2-7; V: TRBV7-9; D: TRBD1; DNA: TGTGCCAGCGCACGACAGGGCGCCTACGAGCAGTACTTC; CDR3: CASARQGAYEQYF
size: once; J: TRBJ2-2; V: TRBV24-1; D: NA; DNA: TGTGCCACCAGTGATCGACTAAACACCGGGGAGCTGTTTTTT; CDR3: CATSDRLNTGELFF
size: NA; J: TRBJ2-1; V: TRBV20-1; D: NA; DNA: TGCAGTGCTAGTCTCACTAGTTTTGGATACAATGAGCAGTTCTTC; CDR3: CSASLTSFGYNEQFF
size: NA; J: TRBJ2-2; V: TRBV6-5; D: NA; DNA: TGTGCCAGCAGTTACGAGGGGACGGGGGTCGGGGAGCTGTTTTTT; CDR3: CASSYEGTGVGELFF
size: NA; J: TRBJ1-1; V: TRBV6-1; D: NA; DNA: TGTGCCACCGAGGGAAGGGAGGGCACTGAAGCTTTCTTT; CDR3: CATEGREGTEAFF
size: few; J: TRBJ1-5; V: TRBV6-1; D: TRBD1; DNA: TGTGCCAGCAGAGAAACAACCGGGACAGAAAATCAGCCCCAGCATTTT; CDR3: CASRETTGTENQPQHF
size: NA; J: TRBJ1-6; V: TRBV7-9; D: TRBD1; DNA: TGTGCCAGCAGCTTAGGGACAGGGACTGGGTCACCCCTCCACTTT; CDR3: CASSLGTGTGSPLHF
size: NA; J: TRBJ2-7; V: TRBV7-2; D: TRBD1; DNA: TGTGCCAGCAGCCCGATAAAGACAGGGGGCAACGAGCAGTACTTC; CDR3: CASSPIKTGGNEQYF
size: NA; J: TRBJ2-2; V: TRBV5-1; D: TRBD1; DNA: TGCGCCAGCGACGGAGAGGGGGCGAGCACCGGGGAGCTGTTTTTT; CDR3: CASDGEGASTGELFF
size: NA; J: TRBJ1-2; V: TRBV19; D: TRBD1; DNA: TGTGCCAGTAGTTTGCCGACAGGGCCTAACTATGGCTACACCTTC; CDR3: CASSLPTGPNYGYTF
size: NA; J: TRBJ1-6; V: TRBV2; D: NA; DNA: TGTGCCAGCAGAGAAAGGGGTTTCCCGCCCCTCCACTTT; CDR3: CASRERGFPPLHF
size: NA; J: TRBJ1-5; V: TRBV6-5; D: NA; DNA: TGTGCCAGCAGTTCAATAGATAATAGCAATCAGCCCCAGCATTTT; CDR3: CASSSIDNSNQPQHF
size: NA; J: TRBJ2-7; V: TRBV6-5; D: NA; DNA: TGTGCCAGCAGTTCCTTGACAGGCTCCGAGCAGTACTTC; CDR3: CASSSLTGSEQYF
size: NA; J: TRBJ1-1; V: TRBV30; D: NA; DNA: TGTGCCTGCACTCGGTCATTTGAAGCTTTCTTT; CDR3: CACTRSFEAFF
size: few; J: TRBJ2-2; V: TRBV5-4; D: TRBD2; DNA: TGTGCCAGCAGCTTGCTCGGACTAGCGGGGGGGAACACCGGGGAGCTGTTTTTT; CDR3: CASSLLGLAGGNTGELFF
size: NA; J: TRBJ1-2; V: TRBV12-3/TRBV12-4; D: NA; DNA: TGTGCCAGCAGCACACAGGGAGTCTGGGGCTACACCTTC; CDR3: CASSTQGVWGYTF
size: NA; J: TRBJ1-5; V: TRBV6-6; D: TRBD1; DNA: TGTGCCAGCAGAGCAGGGGGCGGTCAGCCCCAGCATTTT; CDR3: CASRAGGGQPQHF
size: NA; J: TRBJ1-5; V: TRBV19; D: NA; DNA: TGTGCCAGTAGAGAACAGGGTGAGAGTCAGCCCCAGCATTTT; CDR3: CASREQGESQPQHF
size: NA; J: TRBJ1-2; V: TRBV10-3; D: NA; DNA: TGTGCCATCGAAGACAGGAACTATGGCTACACCTTC; CDR3: CAIEDRNYGYTF
size: NA; J: TRBJ2-1; V: TRBV5-1; D: NA; DNA: TGCGCCAGCAGCTTGGAACTAGCTTTCTACAATGAGCAGTTCTTC; CDR3: CASSLELAFYNEQFF
size: NA; J: TRBJ1-2; V: TRBV18; D: TRBD1; DNA: TGTGCCAGCTCACTATCTCGACAGGGGGCCTATGGCTACACCTTC; CDR3: CASSLSRQGAYGYTF
size: NA; J: TRBJ2-1; V: TRBV7-8; D: NA; DNA: TGTGCCAGCAGCCCTACCGGGCGGGATAAGTACAATGAGCAGTTCTTC; CDR3: CASSPTGRDKYNEQFF
size: NA; J: TRBJ1-1; V: TRBV7-2; D: TRBD1; DNA: TGTGCCAGCAGCTTCTTAGCCGGCGACAGGGGGCGGATAACCACTGAAGCTTTCTTT; CDR3: CASSFLAGDRGRITTEAFF
size: NA; J: TRBJ1-1; V: TRBV6-5; D: TRBD1; DNA: TGTGCCAGCAGTCGGTCCGGGACAGGGGGTACTGAAGCTTTCTTT; CDR3: CASSRSGTGGTEAFF
size: NA; J: TRBJ1-2; V: TRBV5-1; D: TRBD1; DNA: TGCGCCAGCAGAGCGGACAGGGTGGGAGCTAACTATGGCTACACCTTC; CDR3: CASRADRVGANYGYTF
size: NA; J: TRBJ1-3; V: TRBV19; D: NA; DNA: TGTGCCAGTCGTATTAGCTCTGGAAACACCATATATTTT; CDR3: CASRISSGNTIYF
size: NA; J: TRBJ2-3; V: TRBV6-5; D: TRBD2; DNA: TGTGCCCTAGGAGCGGGGGGTTACACAGATACGCAGTATTTT; CDR3: CALGAGGYTDTQYF
size: NA; J: TRBJ2-5; V: TRBV7-9; D: NA; DNA: TGTGCCAGCAGAGGGGCAGGGGGGCTTCTGGGGACCCAGTACTTC; CDR3: CASRGAGGLLGTQYF
size: NA; J: TRBJ1-2; V: TRBV6-6; D: NA; DNA: TGTGCCAGCAGCCAATCGGCGGAAAGAGCTAACTATGGCTACACCTTC; CDR3: CASSQSAERANYGYTF
size: NA; J: TRBJ1-1; V: TRBV7-9; D: NA; DNA: TGTGCCGCCCTATTGAACACTGAAGCTTTCTTT; CDR3: CAALLNTEAFF
size: NA; J: TRBJ1-1; V: TRBV5-1; D: TRBD1; DNA: TGCGCCAGCAGCACCGACAGGGACAGGACTGAAGCTTTCTTT; CDR3: CASSTDRDRTEAFF
size: NA; J: TRBJ2-3; V: TRBV6-2/TRBV6-3; D: NA; DNA: TGTGCCAGCAGTTACCCCGAGGCCTCCACAGATACGCAGTATTTT; CDR3: CASSYPEASTDTQYF